Listed here are 15 T cell receptor beta chains from one sample, sequenced in a study of beta chain features in type 1 diabetes. These receptors have no identified antigens. The study's findings and limits: Within each of all four CD4+ subsets, Type 1 diabetes patients had TCRB CDR3s that were moderately but significantly shorter.

The authors reverse transcribed all of the isolated RNA, so sequencing captured expressed TCRB transcripts. Using immunoSEQ multiplex PCR, the repertoire was profiled, and TCRdb retains in-frame clones only, with some absent. The sample holds around 710,000 clones; roughly 12% are singletons and the top ten take 0.095% to 0.15%. Sequencing used naive CD4+ T cells from blood. These receptor sequences come from a young man with type 1 diabetes.

This clone has just a few counts. The chain carries TRBV29-1 and TRBJ2-3; TRBD1 matches 7 bases. With V trimmed by 7 bases and J by 2 bases, 15 bases remained unmatched. The CDR3 has 16 amino acids. Germline assignment: CDR1 SQVTM and CDR2 ANQGSEA. CDR3 bases: TGCAGCGCCGCGCAACATTTGACAGGGTACACAGATACGCAGTATTTT. Residues: CSAAQHLTGYTDTQYF.

This clone appeared a few times. The chain carries TRBV5-1 and TRBJ1-4, with D uncertain. V was trimmed by 3 bases and J by 7 bases, leaving 13 bases between them. There are 14 residues in the CDR3. From germline, CDR1 is SGHRS and CDR2 YFSETQ. The CDR3 nucleotides are TGCGCCAGCAGCTCCGAACGGGGTCGTGAAAAACTGTTTTTT. Translating gives CASSSERGREKLFF.

This clone has more than one count but fewer than ten. This may be a read error, as it is one base from a much larger clone. Other DNA sequences in this sample translate to the same CDR3. The chain links TRBV11-2 to TRBJ2-3; D remains ambiguous. In germline, CDR1 is SGHAT, CDR2 FQNNGV. CDR3 length: 11 residues. The V end was cut by 2 bases, the J end by 3 bases, with 0 bases between. CDR3 DNA: TGTGCCAGCAGCTTAACAGATACGCAGTATTTT. Protein sequence: CASSLTDTQYF.

In its sample, this clone was seen a few times. The chain employs TRBV4-1 and TRBJ2-4; D uncertain. Germline V gene sequence: CDR1 MGHRA, CDR2 YSYEKL. This CDR3 has 17 amino acids. Trimming left V 1 base short and J 0 bases short, with 13 bases between. CDR3 sequence (DNA): TGCGCCAGCAGCCAAGGTACAGTGCTACTAGCCAAAAACATTCAGTACTTC. Amino acids: CASSQGTVLLAKNIQYF.

J is TRBJ1-3 and V is TRBV28; D gene unclear. The CDR3 length is 16 residues. Trimming cost V 5 bases and J 0 bases, with 14 bases left between them. The germline gives CDR1 MDHEN, CDR2 SYDVKM. The CDR3 loop reads CASSPALRYSGNTIYF. The CDR3 nucleotides are TGTGCCAGCAGTCCTGCTTTGAGATACTCTGGAAACACCATATATTTT.

The sample holds a few counts of this clone. V gene TRBV10-3 combines with J gene TRBJ1-2; perhaps TRBD1 as D (5 bases). CDR1 and CDR2 from the germline V gene are ENHRY and SYGVKD. Trimming removed 10 bases from V and 5 bases from J, with 11 bases in between. This CDR3 has 11 residues. CDR3 DNA sequence: TGTGCCACCGGGGCGGAGTATGGCTACACCTTC. It yields the protein CATGAEYGYTF.

This clone occurred a few times. The chain has TRBV29-1 and TRBJ2-5; possible D gene TRBD1, 8 bases. CDR1 is SQVTM, CDR2 ANQGSEA, per germline. Trimming took off 4 bases at V and 4 bases at J, with 22 bases between the two ends. The CDR3 contains 16 residues. Here the CDR3 reads CSVALGQGGGRETQYF. The DNA for the CDR3 is TGCAGCGTTGCCCTCGGACAGGGTGGCGGGAGAGAGACCCAGTACTTC.

The chain uses TRBV19 and TRBJ2-4; D possibly corresponds to TRBD2 (6 bases). The CDR3 consists of 14 residues. Looked up from germline, CDR1 is LNHDA and CDR2 is SQIVND (reference sequence). V lost 3 bases and J 7 bases, leaving 13 bases between the germline ends. CDR3 residues: CASSIGGPRNIQYF. The DNA of the CDR3 is TGTGCCAGTAGTATCGGGGGACCGAGGAACATTCAGTACTTC.

J is TRBJ2-3 and V is TRBV15; D not resolved. V was cut by 2 bases and J by 3 bases, with 3 bases left in between. CDR3 length: 12 residues. Germline V gene data show CDR1 as LNHNV and CDR2 as YYDKDF (reference sequence). DNA of the CDR3: TGTGCCACCAGCAGAAGAACAGATACGCAGTATTTT. Its protein product is CATSRRTDTQYF.

The V gene is TRBV28, the J gene TRBJ2-1; D not certain. The V and J ends lost 3 bases and 8 bases respectively, with 11 bases between them. The CDR3 has 13 residues. In germline, CDR1 is MDHEN, CDR2 SYDVKM. CDR3: CASSFVGRDEQFF. The DNA of the CDR3 is TGTGCCAGCAGTTTTGTCGGACGGGATGAGCAGTTCTTC.

This clone came up a few times. The V and J genes are TRBV12-5 and TRBJ1-5; D remains unclear. Looked up from germline, CDR1 is LGHNT and CDR2 is FRNRAP. V gave up 1 base and J gave up 0 bases, with 4 bases separating them. The CDR3 loop spans 14 amino acids. In DNA, the CDR3 is TGTGCTAGTGGTTTGGGGATTAGCAATCAGCCCCAGCATTTT. As protein: CASGLGISNQPQHF.

V and J are TRBV6-1 and TRBJ2-3, with D possibly matching TRBD1 (6 bases). Germline CDR1 MNHNS, CDR2 SASEGT. The CDR3 totals 13 residues. V was clipped by 2 bases and J by 5 bases, with 8 bases between them. CDR3 DNA sequence: TGTGCCAGCAGTGAAACAGGGTTAGATACGCAGTATTTT. Its translation is CASSETGLDTQYF.

This clone was counted only a few times. The J gene is TRBJ1-1, the V gene TRBV7-9; D uncertain. The CDR3 totals 17 residues. The V and J ends lost 3 bases and 0 bases respectively, with 17 bases between them. Per the germline V gene, CDR1 is SEHNR and CDR2 is FQNEAQ (reference sequence). Here the CDR3 DNA reads TGTGCCAGCAGCTTGGCAGGTACCATTACTTTGAACACTGAAGCTTTCTTT. Residues: CASSLAGTITLNTEAFF.

This clone was seen a handful of times. The sample has other DNA sequences that encode this CDR3 too. The J gene is TRBJ2-1, the V gene TRBV9; 9 positions agree with TRBD1. CDR1 and CDR2 from the germline V gene are SGDLS and YYNGEE. This CDR3 comprises 15 residues. Losses at the gene ends were 0 bases for V and 3 bases for J; bases not matched to a gene: 1. This CDR3 reads CASSVETGGYNEQFF. The CDR3 coding sequence is TGTGCCAGCAGCGTAGAGACAGGGGGCTACAATGAGCAGTTCTTC.

This clone has just a few counts. J is TRBJ2-3 and V is TRBV29-1, with 9 bases identical to TRBD1. Unmatched junction bases numbered 8, after V lost 6 bases and J lost 4 bases. The CDR3 is 14 residues long. Germline V gene lookup returns CDR1 SQVTM and CDR2 ANQGSEA. This CDR3 is CSVPLQGAADTQYF. The CDR3 nucleotides read TGCAGCGTCCCACTACAGGGGGCCGCAGATACGCAGTATTTT.